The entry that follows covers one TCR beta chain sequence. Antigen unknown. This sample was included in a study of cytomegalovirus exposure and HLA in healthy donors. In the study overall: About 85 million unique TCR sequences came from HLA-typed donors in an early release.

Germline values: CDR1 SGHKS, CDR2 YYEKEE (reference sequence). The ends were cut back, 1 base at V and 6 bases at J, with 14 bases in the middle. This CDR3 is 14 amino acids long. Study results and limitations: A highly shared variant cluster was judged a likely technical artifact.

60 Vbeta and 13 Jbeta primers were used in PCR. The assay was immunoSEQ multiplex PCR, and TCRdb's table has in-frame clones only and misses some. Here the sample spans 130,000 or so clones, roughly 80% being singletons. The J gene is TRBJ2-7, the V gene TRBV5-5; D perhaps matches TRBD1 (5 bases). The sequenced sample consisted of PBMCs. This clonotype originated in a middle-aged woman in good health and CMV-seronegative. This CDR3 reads CASSLQGKVFEQYF. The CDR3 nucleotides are TGTGCCAGCAGCTTGCAGGGTAAGGTTTTCGAGCAGTACTTC. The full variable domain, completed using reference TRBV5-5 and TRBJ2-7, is DAGVTQSPTHLIKTRGQQVTLRCSPISGHKSVSWYQQVLGQGPQFIFQYYEKEERGRGNFPDRFSARQFPNYSSELNVNALLLGDSALYLCASSLQGKVFEQYFGPGTRLTVT.